The 2 T cell receptor beta chains in this list originate from one sample, sequenced in a study of T cells in Graves' hyperthyroidism and ophthalmopathy. The TCR beta CDR3 regions underwent amplification using RNA transcripts as the source. The study used the HTBI primer set for a first-round RT-PCR of the TCR CDR3. One entry per CDR3 protein results from TCRdb running MiXCR on the multiplex PCR reads. Here the sample spans approximately 300,000 distinct CDR3 sequences, approximately 19% being singletons. Input material: blood. These receptor sequences come from a man aged 50 to 59 with Graves' ophthalmopathy.

This clonotype occurred a few times. V gene TRBV20-1 combines with J gene TRBJ2-7, with 13 positions matching TRBD2. Germline values: CDR1 DFQATT, CDR2 SNEGSKA (reference sequence). CDR3 length: 15 residues. V dropped 6 bases and J dropped 1; count of bases not matched to a gene: 6. The CDR3 DNA is TGCAGTGCATATGGACTAGCGGGGGTGTCCTACGAGCAGTACTTC. Translated: CSAYGLAGVSYEQYF.

The V call is TRBV6-1, the J call TRBJ2-1; a weak D match, TRBD2 (6 bases). The germline V gene has CDR1 MNHNS and CDR2 SASEGT. Between the trimmed V and J ends, which lost 7 bases and 3 bases, there was a span of 10 bases. The CDR3 runs to 13 residues. DNA for the CDR3: TGTGCCAGCAACCTCGGGGGCTACAATGAGCAGTTCTTC. It specifies CASNLGGYNEQFF.